The 6 T cell receptor beta chains below come from one sample, sequenced in a study of T cells in tumors after PD-1 blockade. TCRdb's table, derived via immunoSEQ multiplex PCR, lists solely in-frame clones and lacks some. The sample consists of 60,000 or so clones, roughly 77% of them appearing once. This sample comprised PBMCs, obtained before anti-PD-1 treatment. The receptors originated from a human donor with basal cell carcinoma.

This chain uses TRBV7-9 with TRBJ2-7, with D possibly being TRBD1 (5 bases). The V gene lost 5 bases and the J gene lost 3 bases, with 14 bases spanning the gap. CDR3 length equals 14 residues. CDR1 is SEHNR and CDR2 is FQNEAQ in the germline V gene (reference sequence). The CDR3 loop is CASSVPPRDYEQYF. The CDR3 DNA sequence: TGTGCCAGCAGCGTCCCCCCCAGGGACTACGAGCAGTACTTC.

The V call is TRBV12-5, the J call TRBJ2-5; D uncertain. This CDR3 has 12 amino acids. Germline CDR1 reads LGHNT; CDR2 reads FRNRAP. Deletions cut 1 base from V and 3 bases from J, with 3 bases between. CDR3 in DNA: TGTGCTAGTGGTTTGGGGAAAGAGACCCAGTACTTC. Its translation: CASGLGKETQYF.

The chain recombines TRBV6-5 with TRBJ1-4; D not certain. V was cut by 6 bases and J by 8 bases, with 16 bases left in between. The CDR3 has 14 residues. The germline gives CDR1 MNHEY, CDR2 SVGAGI. This CDR3 is CASRTGLQREKLFF. The CDR3 nucleotides read TGTGCCAGCAGGACCGGCCTCCAGAGGGAAAAACTGTTTTTT.

The chain links TRBV2 to TRBJ2-5, with D perhaps TRBD1 (5 bases). CDR3 length: 14 amino acids. The V end lost 4 bases, the J end lost 4 bases, and 13 bases lay between the germline ends. The germline V gene encodes CDR1 SNHLY and CDR2 FYNNEI. DNA for the CDR3: TGTGCCAGCAGTGCGTCTCGAAGGGGAGAGACCCAGTACTTC. Translation gives CASSASRRGETQYF.

The chain uses TRBV5-4 and TRBJ1-1, with D perhaps TRBD1 (5 bases). This CDR3 has 15 amino acids. V shed 4 bases and J shed 2 bases, with 15 bases lying between them. Germline CDR1 SGHNT, CDR2 YYREEE (reference sequence). The chain's CDR3 is CASSDPGAGNTEAFF. The CDR3 DNA reads TGTGCCAGCAGCGATCCCGGGGCCGGTAACACTGAAGCTTTCTTT.

CDR3 in DNA: TGCGCCAGCAGTGAATTCGACTATGGCTACACCTTC. It is translated as CASSEFDYGYTF. The chain links TRBV10-2 to TRBJ1-2; no clear D. V lost 3 bases and J lost 3, with 5 bases in between. Germline CDR1 WSHSY, CDR2 SAAADI. CDR3 length: 12 amino acids.